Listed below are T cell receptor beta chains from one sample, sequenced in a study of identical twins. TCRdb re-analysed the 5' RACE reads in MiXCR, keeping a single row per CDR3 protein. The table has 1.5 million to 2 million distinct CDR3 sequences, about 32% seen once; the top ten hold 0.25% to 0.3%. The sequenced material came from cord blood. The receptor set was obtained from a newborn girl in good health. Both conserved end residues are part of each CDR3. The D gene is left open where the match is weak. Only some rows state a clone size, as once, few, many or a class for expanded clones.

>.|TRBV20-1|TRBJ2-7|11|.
TGCAGTGCCCCAGGGGTCTACGAGCAGTACTTC
CSAPGVYEQYF
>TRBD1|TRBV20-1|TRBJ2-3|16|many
TGCAGTGCTAGCCTACGGGACAGGGGTAGCACAGATACGCAGTATTTT
CSASLRDRGSTDTQYF
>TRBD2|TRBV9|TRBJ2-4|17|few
TGTGCCAGCAGCCCCAGGACTAGCGGGTCCAAAGGAGGGGAGCAGTACTTC
CASSPRTSGSKGGEQYF
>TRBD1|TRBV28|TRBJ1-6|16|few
TGTGCCAGCAGTTTAGGCTTGGGACAGGTTAATTCACCCCTCCACTTT
CASSLGLGQVNSPLHF
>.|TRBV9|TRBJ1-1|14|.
TGTGCCAGCAGCGTAGTGGCTCAGCGGACTGAAGCTTTCTTT
CASSVVAQRTEAFF
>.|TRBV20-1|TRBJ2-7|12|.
TGCAGTGCTAGAGGACAGGTGGACGAGCAGTACTTC
CSARGQVDEQYF
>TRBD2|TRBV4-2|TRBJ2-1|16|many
TGTGCCAGCAGCCAAGACGCTAGCGGGGGTTACAATGAGCAGTTCTTC
CASSQDASGGYNEQFF
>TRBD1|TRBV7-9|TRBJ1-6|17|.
TGTGCCAGCAGCTCCACGGGACAGAGCTCCTATAATTCACCCCTCCACTTT
CASSSTGQSSYNSPLHF
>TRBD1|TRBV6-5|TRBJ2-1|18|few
TGTGCCAGCAGTTTACCGATTTACCCCGGACAGGGAATCTTTTTGCAGTTCTTC
CASSLPIYPGQGIFLQFF
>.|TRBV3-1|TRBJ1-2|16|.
TGTGCCAGCAGCCAAGAGTCCCGGAGTGGGGTTGATGGCTACACCTTC
CASSQESRSGVDGYTF
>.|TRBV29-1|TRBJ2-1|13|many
TGCAGCGTTGAGGCGGGCTCCTACAATGAGCAGTTCTTC
CSVEAGSYNEQFF
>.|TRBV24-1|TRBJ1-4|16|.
TGTGCCACCAGTGATTCGCCGGGACGACTAGATGAAAAACTGTTTTTT
CATSDSPGRLDEKLFF
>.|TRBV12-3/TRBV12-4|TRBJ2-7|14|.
TGTGCCAGCAGTTTATCTGCAGGGGTGGGCGAGCAGTACTTC
CASSLSAGVGEQYF
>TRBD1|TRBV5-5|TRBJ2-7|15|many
TGTGCCAGCAGCTTACGACAGGGGGCCACCTACGAGCAGTACTTC
CASSLRQGATYEQYF
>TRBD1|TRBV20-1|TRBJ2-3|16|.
TGCAGTGCCAGACCCCGAGGGACAGGAGGCACAGATACGCAGTATTTT
CSARPRGTGGTDTQYF
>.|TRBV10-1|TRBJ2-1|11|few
TGCGCCAGCAGTGATGATTATGAGCAGTTCTTC
CASSDDYEQFF
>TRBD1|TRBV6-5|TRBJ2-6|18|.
TGTGCCAGCAGTTTATTCGGGACAGGGGCGGCTGGGGCCAACGTCCTGACTTTC
CASSLFGTGAAGANVLTF
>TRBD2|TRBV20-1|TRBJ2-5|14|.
TGCAGTGCTAGGGGTGGACTAGCGGGGGGAAGGCAGTACTTC
CSARGGLAGGRQYF
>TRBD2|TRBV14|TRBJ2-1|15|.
TGTGCCAGCAGCCGGACTAGCTATTCCTACAATGAGCAGTTCTTC
CASSRTSYSYNEQFF
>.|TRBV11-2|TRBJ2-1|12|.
TGTGCCAGCACCTCTGGGTCGAGGGAGCAGTTCTTC
CASTSGSREQFF
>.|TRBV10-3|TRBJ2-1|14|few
TGTGCCATCAGTGAACGGAGCTCCTACAATGAGCAGTTCTTC
CAISERSSYNEQFF
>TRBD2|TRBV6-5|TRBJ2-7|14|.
TGTGCCAGCAGTTGCCGGGGGGGGGTCTACGAGCAGTACTTC
CASSCRGGVYEQYF
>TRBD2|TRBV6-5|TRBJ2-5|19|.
TGTGCCAGCAGTTACTCGGGTTCGGGGGCTAGCGGGACACACAATGAGCAGTACTTC
CASSYSGSGASGTHNEQYF
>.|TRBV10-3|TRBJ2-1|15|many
TGTGCCATCAGTGAGGGCTCGAGCTCCTACAATGAGCAGTTCTTC
CAISEGSSSYNEQFF
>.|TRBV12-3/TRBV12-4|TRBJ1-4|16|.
TGTGCCAGCAGTTCCCTCTACCAGGCAACTAATGAAAAACTGTTTTTT
CASSSLYQATNEKLFF
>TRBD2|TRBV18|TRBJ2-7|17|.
TGTGCCAGCTCACTAACAATAGCGGGGGGGCCCTCCTACGAGCAGTACTTC
CASSLTIAGGPSYEQYF
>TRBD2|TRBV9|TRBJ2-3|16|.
TGTGCCAGCAGCGTCGCTAGCGGGGGGGCGGCCGATACGCAGTATTTT
CASSVASGGAADTQYF
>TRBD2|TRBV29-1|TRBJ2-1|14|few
TGCAGCGCGGGGACTAGCAGCCGATACAATGAGCAGTTCTTC
CSAGTSSRYNEQFF
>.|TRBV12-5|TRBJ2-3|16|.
TGTGCTAGTGGTGCCCCTTGTAGGGAGCCCACAGATACGCAGTATTTT
CASGAPCREPTDTQYF
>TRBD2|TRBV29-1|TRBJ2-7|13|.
TGCAGCGTTGACGGGACTAGTTCCTACGAGCAGTACTTC
CSVDGTSSYEQYF
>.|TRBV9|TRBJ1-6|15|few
TGTGCCAGCAGCCCCGACAGTTTAAGTAATTCACCCCTCCACTTT
CASSPDSLSNSPLHF
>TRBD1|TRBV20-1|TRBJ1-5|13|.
TGCAGTGCTCCTCAGGGGGCGGGTCAGCCCCAGCATTTT
CSAPQGAGQPQHF
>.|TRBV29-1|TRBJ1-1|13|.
TGCAGCGTTGAGGTCGGGAAAAACACTGAAGCTTTCTTT
CSVEVGKNTEAFF
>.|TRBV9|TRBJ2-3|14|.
TGTGCCAGCAGCGTAACGACCCCCAGTGATACGCAGTATTTT
CASSVTTPSDTQYF
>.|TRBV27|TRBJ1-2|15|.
TGTGCCAGCAGTTTTCGGGGACTTTCTAACTATGGCTACACCTTC
CASSFRGLSNYGYTF
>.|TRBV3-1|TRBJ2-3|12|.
TGTGCCAGCAGCCAAACTAGTCGGAAGCAGTATTTT
CASSQTSRKQYF
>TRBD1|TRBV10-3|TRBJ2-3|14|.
TGTGCCACCCGGGGGACAGGTAGCACAGATACGCAGTATTTT
CATRGTGSTDTQYF
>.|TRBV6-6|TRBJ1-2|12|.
TGTGCCAGCAGTTGGAGGGACTATGGCTACACCTTC
CASSWRDYGYTF
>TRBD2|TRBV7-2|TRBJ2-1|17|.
TGTGCCAGCAGTCTAGCGGGGGGGCAAGACCCCTACAATGAGCAGTTCTTC
CASSLAGGQDPYNEQFF
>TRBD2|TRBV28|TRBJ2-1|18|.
TGTGCCAGCAGTTTATTTATCAGGACTAGCGGGAGAGGCGATGAGCAGTTCTTC
CASSLFIRTSGRGDEQFF
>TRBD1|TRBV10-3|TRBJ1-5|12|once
TGTGCCACTCGACAGGGTCGACAGCCCCAGCATTTT
CATRQGRQPQHF
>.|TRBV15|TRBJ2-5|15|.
TGTGCCACCAGCAGATACCGACTAGTATCGGGGACCCAGTACTTC
CATSRYRLVSGTQYF
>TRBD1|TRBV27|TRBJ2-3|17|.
TGTGCCAGCAGTCCCAACCCCCGGACAGGCCCCACAGATACGCAGTATTTT
CASSPNPRTGPTDTQYF
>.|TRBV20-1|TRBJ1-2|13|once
TGCAGTGCTAGAACCGGGCGTAGCTATGGCTACACCTTC
CSARTGRSYGYTF
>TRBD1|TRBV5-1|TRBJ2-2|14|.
TGCGCCAGCAGCGTGGGGACAGTCACCGGGGAGCTGTTTTTT
CASSVGTVTGELFF
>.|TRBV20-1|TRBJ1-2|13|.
TGCAGTGCTAGACTGGACGTGGTATATGGCTACACCTTC
CSARLDVVYGYTF
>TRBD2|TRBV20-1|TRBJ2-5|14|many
TGCAGTGCGCTAGCGGGGGTCTATGGGGAGACCCAGTACTTC
CSALAGVYGETQYF
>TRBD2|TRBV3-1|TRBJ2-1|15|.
TGTGCCAGCAGCCGCACCGGGACTAACAGGTATGAGCAGTTCTTC
CASSRTGTNRYEQFF